What follows are 15 T cell receptor beta chains derived from one specimen sequenced in a study of T cell changes during pregnancy in multiple sclerosis. Here immunoSEQ multiplex PCR was the method, and the copy in TCRdb shows in-frame clones only, minus some. This table holds some 39,000 clones, about 90% found once. This specimen consisted of CD4+ T cells from peripheral blood mononuclear cells, obtained in the third trimester of pregnancy. These TCRs come from a female donor in good health, enrolled as a control in a pregnancy study.

The chain combines TRBV11-2 with TRBJ2-2, with 8 bases matching TRBD2. The CDR3 loop spans 17 amino acids. The V gene's germline CDR1 is SGHAT and CDR2 FQNNGV. V lost 5 bases and J lost 6; bases outside the gene matches: 14. CDR3 DNA: TGTGCCAGCAGCCCGCGAGTCCCGGGACTAGGTGCCGGGGAGCTGTTTTTT. Amino acids: CASSPRVPGLGAGELFF.

The V gene is TRBV28, the J gene TRBJ1-4, with 9 bases lining up with TRBD1. V was pared by 6 bases and J by 7 bases, with 9 bases of the junction left unmatched. Germline V CDR1 and CDR2: MDHEN, SYDVKM. This CDR3 comprises 15 residues. CDR3 nucleotide sequence: TGTGCCAGCAGCCTACCGGGACAGGGACGTGAAAAACTGTTTTTT. This encodes CASSLPGQGREKLFF.

This chain uses TRBV10-3 with TRBJ2-3; a weak D match, TRBD1 (6 bases). The CDR3 spans 15 residues. Between the trimmed V and J ends, which lost 0 bases and 6 bases, there was a span of 13 bases. Germline lookup yields CDR1 ENHRY and CDR2 SYGVKD. The CDR3, as DNA: TGTGCCATCAGTGAGTCCGCGCAGGGGTTGGATACGCAGTATTTT. Encoded protein: CAISESAQGLDTQYF.

The DNA for the CDR3 is TGTGCCTGGAGTGTTGAGGTCACGAACACTGAAGCTTTCTTT. It specifies CAWSVEVTNTEAFF. This rearrangement joins TRBV30 to TRBJ1-1; D gene uncertain. Germline assignment: CDR1 GTSNPN and CDR2 SVGIG (reference sequence). Trimming removed 0 bases at V and 1 base at J, with 9 bases between. The CDR3 has 14 amino acids.

The rearrangement links TRBV5-1 to TRBJ2-2; D remains unclear. Trimming cost V 8 bases and J 3 bases, with 8 bases left between them. There are 12 residues in the CDR3. Germline assignment: CDR1 SGHRS and CDR2 YFSETQ. The CDR3 sequence: CASTVDTGELFF. The CDR3 DNA reads TGCGCCAGTACAGTCGACACCGGGGAGCTGTTTTTT.

V gene TRBV5-8 combines with J gene TRBJ1-2, with D possibly being TRBD1 (6 bases). This CDR3 contains 15 residues. The V end was cut by 0 bases, the J end by 4 bases, with 13 bases between. Per germline, CDR1 SGHTS and CDR2 YDEGEE. The DNA of the CDR3 is TGTGCCAGCAGCTTGGTAGGGACAAATATCTATGGCTACACCTTC. Protein: CASSLVGTNIYGYTF.

This clone has just one count. The chain couples TRBV18 to TRBJ2-5; D gene ambiguous. The CDR3 totals 13 residues. The V gene lost 2 bases and the J gene lost 5 bases, with 9 bases spanning the gap. The germline CDR1 and CDR2 sequences are KGHSH and LQKENI. CDR3 loop: CASSPNLEETQYF. CDR3 nucleotide sequence: TGTGCCAGCTCACCAAATCTTGAGGAGACCCAGTACTTC.

The V gene is TRBV29-1, the J gene TRBJ2-1; possibly TRBD1 for D (5 bases). Germline CDR1 reads SQVTM; CDR2 reads ANQGSEA. V lost 7 bases and J 11 bases, leaving 18 bases between the germline ends. The CDR3 is 12 residues long. The CDR3 reads CSGQEGAEKQFF. DNA of the CDR3: TGCAGCGGCCAAGAAGGGGCGGAAAAGCAGTTCTTC.

The rearrangement joins TRBV2 to TRBJ2-3; 9 nucleotides align to TRBD2. There are 17 residues in the CDR3. After removal of 2 bases from V and 1 base from J, the junction contained 7 bases not matched to a gene. From germline, CDR1 is SNHLY and CDR2 FYNNEI. CDR3 sequence (DNA): TGTGCCAGCAGTGAACTCGCGGGGGGGGCCGGCACAGATACGCAGTATTTT. It specifies CASSELAGGAGTDTQYF.

The rearrangement links TRBV28 to TRBJ1-1; D remains unclear. The CDR3 is made up of 15 amino acids. Germline V CDR1 and CDR2: MDHEN, SYDVKM. Trimming took 8 bases from V and 4 from J, leaving 20 bases between them. The CDR3 bases are TGTGCCAGCGGCTGGGGAGGGTCGCCATCCACTGAAGCTTTCTTT. Residues: CASGWGGSPSTEAFF.

V and J are TRBV7-3 and TRBJ2-1, with 11 bases matching TRBD2. Per germline, CDR1 SGHTA and CDR2 FQGTGA. This CDR3 comprises 15 residues. V lost 2 bases to trimming and J lost 4 bases; unmatched junction nucleotides: 1. CDR3 DNA sequence: TGTGCCAGCAGCTTATTAGCGGGGGGGTACAATGAGCAGTTCTTC. This sequence encodes CASSLLAGGYNEQFF.

The genes are TRBV12-5 and TRBJ2-1; 11 bases are shared with TRBD1. The CDR3 consists of 16 residues. Unmatched junction bases numbered 10, after V lost 7 bases and J lost 5 bases. CDR1 LGHNT and CDR2 FRNRAP come from the germline V gene. The CDR3 sequence: CASVPGTGGLDNEQFF. The CDR3 coding sequence is TGTGCTAGTGTCCCTGGGACAGGGGGTCTCGACAATGAGCAGTTCTTC.

This chain uses TRBV15 with TRBJ1-1; D is unclear. Between the trimmed V and J ends, which lost 0 bases and 3 bases, there was a span of 17 bases. The CDR3 contains 17 residues. Germline CDR1 and CDR2: LNHNV and YYDKDF (reference sequence). The DNA for the CDR3 is TGTGCCACCAGCAGAGATGGTTTTCGACCGCGGGACACTGAAGCTTTCTTT. Protein: CATSRDGFRPRDTEAFF.

The chain employs TRBV18 and TRBJ1-5, with D hard to call. Between the trimmed V and J ends, which lost 8 bases and 2 bases, there was a span of 16 bases. The CDR3 has 15 amino acids. Germline V gene lookup returns CDR1 KGHSH and CDR2 LQKENI. The CDR3 here is CASHPGVAGNQPQHF. In nucleotides, the CDR3 is TGTGCCAGCCACCCCGGGGTGGCAGGCAATCAGCCCCAGCATTTT.

V and J are TRBV28 and TRBJ1-2, with D maybe TRBD1 (6 bases). Per the germline V gene, CDR1 is MDHEN and CDR2 is SYDVKM. The CDR3 covers 12 residues. Between the trimmed V and J ends, which lost 5 bases and 6 bases, there was a span of 10 bases. The CDR3 bases are TGTGCCAGCAGTACAGGGTCTAATGGCTACACCTTC. This sequence encodes CASSTGSNGYTF.